This TCR beta chain was recorded in a study of blood T cell repertoires in COVID-19. Looking at the study overall: The samples span acute and convalescent COVID-19 from the United States, Italy and Spain. T cells, B-cell-depleted T cells, or PBMCs provided the cDNA or gDNA that served as material.

Authors' data handling: Amplification from reference gene primers served as the basis for estimated nucleated cell counts. Produced via immunoSEQ multiplex PCR; TCRdb's table is partial and in-frame only. For V, J and clone size, that table is used; D and trimming come from the DNA. Here the sample spans 150,000 to 180,000 clones, roughly 88% being singletons. Trimming shortened V by 3 bases and J by 9 bases, and 15 bases separated the two germline ends. Per the germline V gene, CDR1 is LNHNV and CDR2 is YYDKDF (reference sequence). The CDR3 has 15 residues. The sequence derives from a woman in her forties or fifties with acute or convalescent COVID-19. The sequenced material came from peripheral blood. The chain recombines TRBV15 with TRBJ1-6; D perhaps matches TRBD1 (5 bases). The CDR3 bases are TGTGCCACCAGCAGCGTTGGAGGGGTCGGTTCACCCCTCCACTTT. Its translation: CATSSVGGVGSPLHF.